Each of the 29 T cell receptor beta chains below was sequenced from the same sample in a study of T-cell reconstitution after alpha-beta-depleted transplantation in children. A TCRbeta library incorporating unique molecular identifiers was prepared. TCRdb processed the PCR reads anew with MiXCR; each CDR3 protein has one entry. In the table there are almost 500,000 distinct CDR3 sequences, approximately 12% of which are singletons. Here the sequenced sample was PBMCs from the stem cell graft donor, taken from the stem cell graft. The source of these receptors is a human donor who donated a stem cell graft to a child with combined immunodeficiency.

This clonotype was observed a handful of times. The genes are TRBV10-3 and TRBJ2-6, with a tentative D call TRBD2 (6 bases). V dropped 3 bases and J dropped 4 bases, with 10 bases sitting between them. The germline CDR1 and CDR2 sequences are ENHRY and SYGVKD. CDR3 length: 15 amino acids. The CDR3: CAISEGGAGANVLTF. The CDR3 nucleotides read TGTGCCATCAGTGAAGGAGGGGCCGGGGCCAACGTCCTGACTTTC.

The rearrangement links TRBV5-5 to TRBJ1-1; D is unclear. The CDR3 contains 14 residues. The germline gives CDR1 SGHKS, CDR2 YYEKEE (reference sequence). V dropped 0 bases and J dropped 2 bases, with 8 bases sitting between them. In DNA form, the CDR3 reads TGTGCCAGCAGCTTGGTTATAGGTAACACTGAAGCTTTCTTT. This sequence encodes CASSLVIGNTEAFF.

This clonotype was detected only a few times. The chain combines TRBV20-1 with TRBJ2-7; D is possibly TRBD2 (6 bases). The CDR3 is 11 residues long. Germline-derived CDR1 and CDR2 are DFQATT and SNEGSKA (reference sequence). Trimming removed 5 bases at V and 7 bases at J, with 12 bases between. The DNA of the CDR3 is TGCAGTGCTCAGGGACTGGGAGAGCAGTACTTC. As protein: CSAQGLGEQYF.

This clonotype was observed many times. The CDR3 protein is CAWTRQGAMKGYTF. The DNA for the CDR3 is TGTGCCTGGACACGACAGGGGGCGATGAAAGGCTACACCTTC. The chain employs TRBV30 and TRBJ1-2; 10 bases are a match to TRBD1. V lost 4 bases and J lost 8; bases outside the gene matches: 10. Germline V gene lookup returns CDR1 GTSNPN and CDR2 SVGIG (reference sequence). This CDR3 comprises 14 residues.

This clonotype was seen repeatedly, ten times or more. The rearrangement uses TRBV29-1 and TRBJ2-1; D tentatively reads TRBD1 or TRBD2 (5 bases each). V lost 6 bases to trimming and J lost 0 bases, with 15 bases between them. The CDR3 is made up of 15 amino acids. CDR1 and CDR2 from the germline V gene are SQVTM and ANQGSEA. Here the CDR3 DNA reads TGCAGCGTCGCCGGGACGCCTAGCTCCTACAATGAGCAGTTCTTC. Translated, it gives CSVAGTPSSYNEQFF.

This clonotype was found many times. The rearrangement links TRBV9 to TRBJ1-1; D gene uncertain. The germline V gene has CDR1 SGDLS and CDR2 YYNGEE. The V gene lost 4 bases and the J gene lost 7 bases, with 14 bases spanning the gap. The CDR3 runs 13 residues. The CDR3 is CASSLAWVGEAFF. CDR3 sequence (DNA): TGTGCCAGCAGCTTGGCGTGGGTGGGTGAAGCTTTCTTT.

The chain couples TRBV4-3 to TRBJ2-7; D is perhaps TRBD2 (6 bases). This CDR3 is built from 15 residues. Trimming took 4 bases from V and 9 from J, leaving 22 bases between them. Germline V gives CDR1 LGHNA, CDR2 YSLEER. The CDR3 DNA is TGCGCCAGCAGCCCGGAGGGACGGGCTGGCTTAGGGCAGTACTTC. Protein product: CASSPEGRAGLGQYF.

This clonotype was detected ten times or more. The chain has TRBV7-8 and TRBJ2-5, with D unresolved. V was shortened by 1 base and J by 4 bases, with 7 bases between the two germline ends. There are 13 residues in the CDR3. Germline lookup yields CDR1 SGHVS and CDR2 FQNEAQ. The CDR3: CASSLVLGETQYF. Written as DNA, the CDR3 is TGTGCCAGCAGCTTAGTGCTGGGAGAGACCCAGTACTTC.

In DNA, the CDR3 is TGTGCCAGCAGCGAAAGGACTGCCTACGAGCAGTACTTC. It is translated as CASSERTAYEQYF. The chain joins TRBV12-3 or TRBV12-4 to TRBJ2-7, with a weak D call TRBD2 (5 bases). V shed 6 bases and J shed 2 bases, with 11 bases lying between them. The length of the CDR3 is 13 residues.

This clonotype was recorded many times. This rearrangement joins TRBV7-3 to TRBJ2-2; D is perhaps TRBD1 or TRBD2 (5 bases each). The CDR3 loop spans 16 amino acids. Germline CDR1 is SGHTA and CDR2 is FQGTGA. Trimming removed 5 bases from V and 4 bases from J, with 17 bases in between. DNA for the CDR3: TGTGCCAGCAGCCCGTCGACAGTCGGGGTCACCGGGGAGCTGTTTTTT. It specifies CASSPSTVGVTGELFF. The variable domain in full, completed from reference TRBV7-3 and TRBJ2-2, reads GAGVSQTPSNKVTEKGKYVELRCDPISGHTALYWYRQSLGQGPEFLIYFQGTGAADDSGLPNDRFFAVRPEGSVSTLKIQRTERGDSAVYLCASSPSTVGVTGELFFGEGSRLTVL.

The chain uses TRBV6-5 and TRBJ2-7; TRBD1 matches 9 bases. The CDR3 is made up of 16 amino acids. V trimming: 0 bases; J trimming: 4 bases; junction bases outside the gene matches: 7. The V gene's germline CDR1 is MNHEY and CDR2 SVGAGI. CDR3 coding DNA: TGTGCCAGCAGTTACTCGAACACAGGGGGCGGATACGAGCAGTACTTC. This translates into CASSYSNTGGGYEQYF.

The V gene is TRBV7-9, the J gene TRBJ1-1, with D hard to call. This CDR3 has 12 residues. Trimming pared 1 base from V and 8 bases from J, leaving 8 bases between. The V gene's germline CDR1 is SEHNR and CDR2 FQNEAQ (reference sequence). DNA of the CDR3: TGTGCCAGCAGCTTAGTCTGGGAGGAAGCTTTCTTT. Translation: CASSLVWEEAFF.

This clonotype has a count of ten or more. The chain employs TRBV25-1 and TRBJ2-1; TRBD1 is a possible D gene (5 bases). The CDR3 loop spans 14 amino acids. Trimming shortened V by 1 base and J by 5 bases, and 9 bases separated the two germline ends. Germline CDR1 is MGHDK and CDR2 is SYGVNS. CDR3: CASSEWAGNNEQFF. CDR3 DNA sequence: TGTGCCAGCAGTGAATGGGCAGGGAACAATGAGCAGTTCTTC.

This CDR3 is CASGLGPTRDQETQYF. The CDR3 nucleotides are TGTGCTAGTGGTTTGGGGCCTACTAGGGACCAAGAGACCCAGTACTTC. The V and J genes are TRBV12-5 and TRBJ2-5; a possible D gene is TRBD2 (5 bases). The V end lost 1 base, the J end lost 0 bases, and 12 bases lay between the germline ends. The CDR3 runs to 16 residues. Germline V CDR1 and CDR2: LGHNT, FRNRAP.

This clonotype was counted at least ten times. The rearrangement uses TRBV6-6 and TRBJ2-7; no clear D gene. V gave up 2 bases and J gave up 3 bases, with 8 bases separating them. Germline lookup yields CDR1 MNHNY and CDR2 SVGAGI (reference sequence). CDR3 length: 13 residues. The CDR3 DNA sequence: TGTGCCAGCAGTTACGCCAGTCGCTACGAGCAGTACTTC. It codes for CASSYASRYEQYF.

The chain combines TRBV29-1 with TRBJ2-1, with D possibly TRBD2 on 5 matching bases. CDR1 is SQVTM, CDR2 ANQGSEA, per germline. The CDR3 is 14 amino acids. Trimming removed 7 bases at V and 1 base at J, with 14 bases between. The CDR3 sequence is CSAAGLLSYNEQFF. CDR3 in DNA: TGCAGCGCCGCCGGACTGTTATCCTACAATGAGCAGTTCTTC.

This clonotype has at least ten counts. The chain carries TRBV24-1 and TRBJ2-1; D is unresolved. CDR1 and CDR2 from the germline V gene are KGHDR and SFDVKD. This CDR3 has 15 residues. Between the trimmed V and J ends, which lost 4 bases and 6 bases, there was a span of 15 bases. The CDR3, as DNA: TGTGCCACCAGTGAAGCGCCGGGTAGACGCAATGAGCAGTTCTTC. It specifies CATSEAPGRRNEQFF.

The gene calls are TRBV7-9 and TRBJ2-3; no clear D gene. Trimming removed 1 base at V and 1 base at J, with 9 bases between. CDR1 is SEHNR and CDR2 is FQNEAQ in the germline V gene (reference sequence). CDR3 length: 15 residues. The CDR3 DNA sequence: TGTGCCAGCAGCTTAGGAAGCGTGGGCACAGATACGCAGTATTTT. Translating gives CASSLGSVGTDTQYF.

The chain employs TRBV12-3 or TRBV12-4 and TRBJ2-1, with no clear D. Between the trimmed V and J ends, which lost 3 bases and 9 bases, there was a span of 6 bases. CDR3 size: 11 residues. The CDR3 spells CASSFQLEQFF. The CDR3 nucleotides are TGTGCCAGCAGTTTTCAGCTTGAGCAGTTCTTC.

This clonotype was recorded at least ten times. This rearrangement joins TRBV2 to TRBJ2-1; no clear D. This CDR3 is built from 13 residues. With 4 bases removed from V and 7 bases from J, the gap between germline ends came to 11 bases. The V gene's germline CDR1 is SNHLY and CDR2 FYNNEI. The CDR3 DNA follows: TGTGCCAGCAGTGGCGGTCTTTCAAATGAGCAGTTCTTC. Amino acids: CASSGGLSNEQFF.

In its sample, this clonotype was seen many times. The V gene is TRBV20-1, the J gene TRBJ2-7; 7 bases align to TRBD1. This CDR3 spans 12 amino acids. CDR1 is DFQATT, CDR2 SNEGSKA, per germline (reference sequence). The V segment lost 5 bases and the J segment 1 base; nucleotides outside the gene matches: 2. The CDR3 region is CSAPGQSYEQYF. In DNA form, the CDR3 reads TGCAGTGCTCCGGGACAGTCCTACGAGCAGTACTTC.

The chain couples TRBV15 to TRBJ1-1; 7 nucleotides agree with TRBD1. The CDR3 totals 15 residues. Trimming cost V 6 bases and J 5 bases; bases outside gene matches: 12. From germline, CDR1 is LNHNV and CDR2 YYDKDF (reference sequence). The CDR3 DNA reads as TGTGCCACCAGGATCCTAACAGGGGTGGGGACTGAAGCTTTCTTT. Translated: CATRILTGVGTEAFF.

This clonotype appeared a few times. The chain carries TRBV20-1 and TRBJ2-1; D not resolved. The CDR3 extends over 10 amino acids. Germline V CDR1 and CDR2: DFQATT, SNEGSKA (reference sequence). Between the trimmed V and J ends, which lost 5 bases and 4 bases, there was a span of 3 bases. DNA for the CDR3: TGCAGTGCTTGGTACAATGAGCAGTTCTTC. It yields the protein CSAWYNEQFF.

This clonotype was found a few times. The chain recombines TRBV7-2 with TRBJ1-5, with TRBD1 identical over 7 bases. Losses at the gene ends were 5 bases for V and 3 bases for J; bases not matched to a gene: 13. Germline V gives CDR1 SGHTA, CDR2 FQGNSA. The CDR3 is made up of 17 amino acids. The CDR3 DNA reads TGTGCCAGCAGCCCACCTAAGGGGGCCCAGACCAATCAGCCCCAGCATTTT. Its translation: CASSPPKGAQTNQPQHF.

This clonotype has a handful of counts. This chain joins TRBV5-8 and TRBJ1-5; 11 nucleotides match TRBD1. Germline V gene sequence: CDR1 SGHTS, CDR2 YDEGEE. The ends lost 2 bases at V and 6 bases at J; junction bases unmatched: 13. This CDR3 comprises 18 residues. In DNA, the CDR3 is TGTGCCAGCAGCTTCGCTGGACAGGGGGCTGTCGCGGGTCAGCCCCAGCATTTT. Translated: CASSFAGQGAVAGQPQHF.

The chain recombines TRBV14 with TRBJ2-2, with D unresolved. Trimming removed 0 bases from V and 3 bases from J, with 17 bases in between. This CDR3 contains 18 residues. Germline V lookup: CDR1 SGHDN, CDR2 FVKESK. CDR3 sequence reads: CASSQEDSPPEDTGELFF. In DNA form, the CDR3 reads TGTGCCAGCAGCCAAGAAGATAGCCCCCCCGAGGACACCGGGGAGCTGTTTTTT.

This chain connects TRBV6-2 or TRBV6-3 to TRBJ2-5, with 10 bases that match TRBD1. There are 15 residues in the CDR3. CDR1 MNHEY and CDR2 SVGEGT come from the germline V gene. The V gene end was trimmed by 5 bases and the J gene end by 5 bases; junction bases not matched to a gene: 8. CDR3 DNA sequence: TGTGCCAGCAGTGACGGGACAGGGGAATCGGAGACCCAGTACTTC. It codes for CASSDGTGESETQYF.

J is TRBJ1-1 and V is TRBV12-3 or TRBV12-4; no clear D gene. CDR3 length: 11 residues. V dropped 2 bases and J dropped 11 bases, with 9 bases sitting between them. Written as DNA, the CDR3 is TGTGCCAGCAGTTTAACGGTTGGTGCTTTCTTT. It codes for CASSLTVGAFF.

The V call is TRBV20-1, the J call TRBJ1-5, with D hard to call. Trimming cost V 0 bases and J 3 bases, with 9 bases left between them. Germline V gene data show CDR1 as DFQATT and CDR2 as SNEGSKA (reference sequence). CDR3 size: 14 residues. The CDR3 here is CSARDEAANQPQHF. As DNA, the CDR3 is TGCAGTGCTAGAGATGAGGCAGCCAATCAGCCCCAGCATTTT.